Listed below are T cell receptor beta chains from one sample, sequenced in a study of T cells in Graves' hyperthyroidism and ophthalmopathy. One entry per CDR3 protein results from TCRdb running MiXCR on the multiplex PCR reads. Here the sample spans about 560,000 distinct CDR3 sequences, roughly a sixth being singletons. Sequencing input: blood. Every receptor here comes from a woman between 18 and 30 years old with Graves' hyperthyroidism. CDR3s include the opening cysteine and the closing phenylalanine or tryptophan. A D gene is named only where the DNA matches it firmly.

V,D,J,CDR3
TRBV29-1,-,TRBJ1-4,CSVEGVDEKLFF
TRBV24-1,TRBD1,TRBJ1-2,CATSDPGQGHTF
TRBV11-2,TRBD2,TRBJ2-2,CASTRTGTTNTGELFF
TRBV12-3/TRBV12-4,TRBD2,TRBJ2-7,CASSRGGLSYEQYF
TRBV6-5,TRBD1,TRBJ1-6,CASSYSPGTGQSPLHF
TRBV12-3/TRBV12-4,-,TRBJ1-2,CAAAWGLNYGYTF
TRBV27,-,TRBJ2-3,CASSLGGFRTDTQYF
TRBV19,-,TRBJ2-1,CASRDIADRNEQFF
TRBV7-9,-,TRBJ1-4,CASSRPDSSNEKLFF
TRBV5-4,TRBD2,TRBJ2-1,CASSFVGLALDEQFF
TRBV12-3/TRBV12-4,-,TRBJ1-5,CASSLAGPTIQPQHF
TRBV11-2,-,TRBJ2-1,CASSLDGGRSYNEQFF
TRBV5-1,TRBD2,TRBJ2-7,CASSSGLAGGPSYEQYF
TRBV6-2/TRBV6-3,TRBD2,TRBJ2-5,CASSLLAGQETQYF
TRBV12-3/TRBV12-4,TRBD1,TRBJ2-7,CASRIGQGANEQYF
TRBV12-5,-,TRBJ2-5,CASGSGIETQYF
TRBV20-1,-,TRBJ1-1,CSARAGHMNTEAFF
TRBV20-1,-,TRBJ1-1,CSARDRERKQAFF
TRBV13,-,TRBJ2-7,CASSAGRGLYEQYF
TRBV12-3/TRBV12-4,-,TRBJ2-3,CASSPRGSGTDTQYF
TRBV20-1,-,TRBJ2-3,CSLLSGRDTQYF
TRBV7-2,-,TRBJ2-5,CASSYSGAPETQYF
TRBV3-1,TRBD2,TRBJ2-2,CASSSGLAVTGELFF
TRBV2,-,TRBJ2-3,CASRFALTDTQYF
TRBV5-1,TRBD2,TRBJ2-1,CASSSSLAGGPSNEQFF
TRBV3-1,-,TRBJ2-7,CASSQRSWGEQYF
TRBV20-1,-,TRBJ1-1,CSTVRTTEAFF
TRBV9,TRBD2,TRBJ2-4,CASSATSGGAFDIQYF
TRBV7-8,TRBD1,TRBJ1-2,CASSLVTQGVGGYTF
TRBV2,TRBD1,TRBJ2-6,CASSLTGGESGANVLTF
TRBV4-3,TRBD1,TRBJ1-2,CASSQSVTGQGGGYTF
TRBV3-1,-,TRBJ1-4,CASSQDEGPTNEKLFF
TRBV18,TRBD1,TRBJ2-5,CASSPSDRGLRETQYF
TRBV12-3/TRBV12-4,-,TRBJ2-5,CASSFRREETQYF
TRBV20-1,TRBD2,TRBJ2-3,CSALLAGAGDTQYF
TRBV5-4,TRBD1,TRBJ1-1,CASSLVGTGRAFF
TRBV7-8,TRBD2,TRBJ2-7,CASSGGVAGGSYEQYF
TRBV5-1,-,TRBJ2-1,CASSGASASYNEQFF
TRBV25-1,-,TRBJ2-1,CASSENRDNEQFF
TRBV6-2/TRBV6-3,-,TRBJ2-1,CASSYLTPGGEQFF
TRBV6-1,TRBD2,TRBJ2-5,CASRGPSRGDETQYF
TRBV11-2,-,TRBJ2-5,CASSLGGGAQETQYF
TRBV5-1,TRBD1,TRBJ1-1,CASSRGDRGYNTEAFF